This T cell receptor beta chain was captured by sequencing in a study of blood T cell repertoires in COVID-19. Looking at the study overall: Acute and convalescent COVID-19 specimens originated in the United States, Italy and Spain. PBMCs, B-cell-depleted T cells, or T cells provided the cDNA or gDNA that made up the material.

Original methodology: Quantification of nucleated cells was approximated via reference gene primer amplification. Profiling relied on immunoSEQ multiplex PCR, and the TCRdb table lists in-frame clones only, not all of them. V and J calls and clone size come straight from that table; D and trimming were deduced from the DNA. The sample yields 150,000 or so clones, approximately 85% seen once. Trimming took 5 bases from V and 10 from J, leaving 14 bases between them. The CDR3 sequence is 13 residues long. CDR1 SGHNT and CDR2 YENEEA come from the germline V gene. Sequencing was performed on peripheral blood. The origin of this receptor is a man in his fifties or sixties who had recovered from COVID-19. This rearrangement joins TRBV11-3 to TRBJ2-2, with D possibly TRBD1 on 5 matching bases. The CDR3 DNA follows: TGTGCCAGCAGCCCCGGTAGGGGTGAGGAGCTGTTTTTT. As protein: CASSPGRGEELFF.